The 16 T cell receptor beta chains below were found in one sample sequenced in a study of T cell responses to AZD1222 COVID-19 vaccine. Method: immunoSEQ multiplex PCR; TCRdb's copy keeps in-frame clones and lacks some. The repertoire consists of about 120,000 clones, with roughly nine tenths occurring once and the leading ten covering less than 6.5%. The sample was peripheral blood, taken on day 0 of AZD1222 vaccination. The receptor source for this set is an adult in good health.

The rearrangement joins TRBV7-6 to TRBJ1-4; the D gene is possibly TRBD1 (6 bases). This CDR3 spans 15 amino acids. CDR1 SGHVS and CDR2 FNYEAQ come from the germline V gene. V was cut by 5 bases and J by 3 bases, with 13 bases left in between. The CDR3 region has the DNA TGTGCCAGCAGCAAACGGACAGAGCCTAATGAAAAACTGTTTTTT. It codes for CASSKRTEPNEKLFF.

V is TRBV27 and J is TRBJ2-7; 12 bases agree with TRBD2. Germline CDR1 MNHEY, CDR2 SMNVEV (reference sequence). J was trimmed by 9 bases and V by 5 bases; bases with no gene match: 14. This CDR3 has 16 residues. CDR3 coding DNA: TGTGCCAGCAGTAAAAGACCCGGGACTAGCGGGTTGGGGCAGTACTTC. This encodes CASSKRPGTSGLGQYF.

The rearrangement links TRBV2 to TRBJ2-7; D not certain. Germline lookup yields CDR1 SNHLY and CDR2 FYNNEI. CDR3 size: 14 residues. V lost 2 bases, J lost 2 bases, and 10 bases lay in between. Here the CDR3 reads CASSENRVTYEQYF. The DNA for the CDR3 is TGTGCCAGCAGTGAAAATCGTGTTACCTACGAGCAGTACTTC.

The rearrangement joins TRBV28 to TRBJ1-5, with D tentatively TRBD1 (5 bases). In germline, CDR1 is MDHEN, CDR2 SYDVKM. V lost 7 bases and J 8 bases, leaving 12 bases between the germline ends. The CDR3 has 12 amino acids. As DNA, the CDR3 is TGTGCCAGCACAGGGACCAAAAAGCCCCAGCATTTT. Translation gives CASTGTKKPQHF.

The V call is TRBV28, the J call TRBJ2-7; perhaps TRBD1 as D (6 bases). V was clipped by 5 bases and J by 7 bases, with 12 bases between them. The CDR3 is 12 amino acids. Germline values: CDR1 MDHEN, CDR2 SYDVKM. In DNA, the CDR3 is TGTGCCAGCAGTGACAGGTTGAGTGAGCAGTACTTC. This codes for CASSDRLSEQYF.

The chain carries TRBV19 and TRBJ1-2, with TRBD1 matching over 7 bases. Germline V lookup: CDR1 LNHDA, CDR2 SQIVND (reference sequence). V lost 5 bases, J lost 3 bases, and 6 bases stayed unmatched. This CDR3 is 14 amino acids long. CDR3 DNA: TGTGCCAGTAGTCCGATACAGGGGTACTATGGCTACACCTTC. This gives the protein CASSPIQGYYGYTF.

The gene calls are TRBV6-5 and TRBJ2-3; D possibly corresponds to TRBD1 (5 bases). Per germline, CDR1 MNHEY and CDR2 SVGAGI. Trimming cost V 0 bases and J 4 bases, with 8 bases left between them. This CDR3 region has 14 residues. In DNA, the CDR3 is TGTGCCAGCAGTTACTCTGCAGGGTCAGATACGCAGTATTTT. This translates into CASSYSAGSDTQYF.

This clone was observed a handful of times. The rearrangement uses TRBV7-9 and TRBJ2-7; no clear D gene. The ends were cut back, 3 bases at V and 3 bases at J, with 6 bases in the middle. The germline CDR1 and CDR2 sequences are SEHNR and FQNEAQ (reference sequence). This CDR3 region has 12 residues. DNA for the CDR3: TGTGCCAGCAGCTTCGCCGTCTACGAGCAGTACTTC. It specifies CASSFAVYEQYF.

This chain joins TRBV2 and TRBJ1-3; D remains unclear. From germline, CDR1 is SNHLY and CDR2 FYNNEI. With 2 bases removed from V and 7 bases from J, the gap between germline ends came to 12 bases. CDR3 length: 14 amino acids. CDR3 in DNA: TGTGCCAGCAGTGAACAGGCAGCGTTGAACACCATATATTTT. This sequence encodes CASSEQAALNTIYF. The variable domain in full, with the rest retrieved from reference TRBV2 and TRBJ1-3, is EPEVTQTPSHQVTQMGQEVILRCVPISNHLYFYWYRQILGQKVEFLVSFYNNEISEKSEIFDDQFSVERPDGSNFTLKIRSTKLEDSAMYFCASSEQAALNTIYFGEGSWLTVV.

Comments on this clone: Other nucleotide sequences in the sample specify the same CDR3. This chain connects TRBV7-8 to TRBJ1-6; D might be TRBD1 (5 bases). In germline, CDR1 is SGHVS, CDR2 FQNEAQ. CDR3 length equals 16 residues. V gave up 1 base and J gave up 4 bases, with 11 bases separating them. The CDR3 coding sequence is TGTGCCAGCAGCTTAGTAGGGGCCGGTTATAATTCACCCCTCCACTTT. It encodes CASSLVGAGYNSPLHF.

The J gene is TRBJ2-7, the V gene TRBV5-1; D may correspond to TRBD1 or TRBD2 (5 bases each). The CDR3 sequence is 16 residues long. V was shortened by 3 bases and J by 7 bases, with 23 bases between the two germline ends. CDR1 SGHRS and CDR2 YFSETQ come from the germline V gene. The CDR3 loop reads CASSWAAVRVDSEQYF. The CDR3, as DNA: TGCGCCAGCAGCTGGGCGGCGGTCAGGGTGGACTCTGAGCAGTACTTC.

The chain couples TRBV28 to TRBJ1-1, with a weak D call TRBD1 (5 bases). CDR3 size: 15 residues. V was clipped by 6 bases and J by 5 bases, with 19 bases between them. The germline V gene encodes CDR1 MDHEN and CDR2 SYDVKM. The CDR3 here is CASSPRKTVWTEAFF. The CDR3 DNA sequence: TGTGCCAGCAGCCCTCGAAAGACAGTCTGGACTGAAGCTTTCTTT. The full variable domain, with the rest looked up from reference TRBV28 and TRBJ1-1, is DVKVTQSSRYLVKRTGEKVFLECVQDMDHENMFWYRQDPGLGLRLIYFSYDVKMKEKGDIPEGYSVSREKKERFSLILESASTNQTSMYLCASSPRKTVWTEAFFGQGTRLTVV.

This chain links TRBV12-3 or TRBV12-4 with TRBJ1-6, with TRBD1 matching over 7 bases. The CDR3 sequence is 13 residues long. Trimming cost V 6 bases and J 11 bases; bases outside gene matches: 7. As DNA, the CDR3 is TGTGCCAGCAGCCCAGACAGGGTTGCACCCCTCCACTTT. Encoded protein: CASSPDRVAPLHF.

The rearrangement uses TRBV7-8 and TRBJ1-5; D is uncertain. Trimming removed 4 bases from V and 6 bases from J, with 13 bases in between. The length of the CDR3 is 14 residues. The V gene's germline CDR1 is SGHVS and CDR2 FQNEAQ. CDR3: CASSSEVQGQPQHF. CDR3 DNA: TGTGCCAGCAGCTCAGAAGTCCAAGGTCAGCCCCAGCATTTT.

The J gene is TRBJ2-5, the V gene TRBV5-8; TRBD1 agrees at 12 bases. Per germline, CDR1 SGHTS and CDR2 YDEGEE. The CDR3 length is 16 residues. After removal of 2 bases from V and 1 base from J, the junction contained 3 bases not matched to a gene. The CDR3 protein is CASSLGTGGPQETQYF. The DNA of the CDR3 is TGTGCCAGCAGCTTAGGGACAGGGGGCCCCCAAGAGACCCAGTACTTC. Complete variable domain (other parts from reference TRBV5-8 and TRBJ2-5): EAGVTQSPTHLIKTRGQQATLRCSPISGHTSVYWYQQALGLGLQFLLWYDEGEERNRGNFPPRFSGRQFPNYSSELNVNALELEDSALYLCASSLGTGGPQETQYFGPGTRLLVL.

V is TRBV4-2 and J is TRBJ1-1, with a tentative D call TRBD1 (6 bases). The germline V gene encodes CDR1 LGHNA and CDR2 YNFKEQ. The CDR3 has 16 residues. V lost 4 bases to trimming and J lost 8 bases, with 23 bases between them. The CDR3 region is CASSPTPGGQAREAFF. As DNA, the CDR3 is TGTGCCAGCAGCCCGACCCCCGGGGGGCAAGCCAGGGAAGCTTTCTTT.